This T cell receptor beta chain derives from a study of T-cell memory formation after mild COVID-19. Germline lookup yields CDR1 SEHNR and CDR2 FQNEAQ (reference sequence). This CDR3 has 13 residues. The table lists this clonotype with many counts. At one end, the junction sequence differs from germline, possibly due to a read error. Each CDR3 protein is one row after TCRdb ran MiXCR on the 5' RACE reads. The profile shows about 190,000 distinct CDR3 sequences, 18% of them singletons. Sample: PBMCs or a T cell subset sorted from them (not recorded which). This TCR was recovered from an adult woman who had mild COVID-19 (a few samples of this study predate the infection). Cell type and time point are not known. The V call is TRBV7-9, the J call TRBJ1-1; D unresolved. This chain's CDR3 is CASSPRGGTEAFF. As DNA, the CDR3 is TGCGCCAGCAGCCCGAGAGGCGGAACTGAAGCTTTCTTT.